The 29 T cell receptor beta chains below were found in one sample sequenced in a study of post-analysis software for immune sequencing data. Unique molecular identifiers were carried by the TCR beta cDNA libraries. A single record per CDR3 protein comes from TCRdb applying MiXCR to the PCR reads. The table has about 160,000 distinct CDR3 sequences, about 36% seen once. The source was blood, collected after autologous hematopoietic stem cell transplantation. The receptors here all came from a girl aged 5 to 17 with multiple sclerosis.

This clonotype was seen more than once but under ten times. The chain carries TRBV14 and TRBJ2-4; D ambiguous. V lost 2 bases and J 3 bases, leaving 17 bases between the germline ends. The CDR3 totals 17 residues. Germline CDR1 is SGHDN and CDR2 is FVKESK. CDR3 DNA: TGTGCCAGCAGCCAAACTTGGATGCCCGGTGGCAAAAACATTCAGTACTTC. Translated, it gives CASSQTWMPGGKNIQYF.

The rearrangement uses TRBV6-2 or TRBV6-3 and TRBJ2-1; no clear D. Germline lookup yields CDR1 MNHEY and CDR2 SVGEGT. The CDR3 extends over 11 amino acids. V gave up 6 bases and J gave up 6 bases, with 6 bases separating them. CDR3 region: CASRWGNEQFF. The CDR3 bases are TGTGCCAGCAGGTGGGGCAATGAGCAGTTCTTC.

This chain connects TRBV28 to TRBJ1-1, with D unresolved. This CDR3 spans 13 amino acids. Germline CDR1 reads MDHEN; CDR2 reads SYDVKM. The V end lost 6 bases, the J end lost 6 bases, and 14 bases lay between the germline ends. The CDR3 region has the DNA TGTGCCAGCAGCTTCGGGTATGGGGCTGAAGCTTTCTTT. This codes for CASSFGYGAEAFF.

This clonotype was seen a few times. CDR3 DNA sequence: TGCAGTGCTAGTCCCCCCACTAGCGGAACCTACGAGCAGTACTTC. This sequence encodes CSASPPTSGTYEQYF. J is TRBJ2-7 and V is TRBV20-1; 8 bases align to TRBD2. Germline CDR1 DFQATT, CDR2 SNEGSKA (reference sequence). J was trimmed by 2 bases and V by 3 bases; bases with no gene match: 9. This CDR3 spans 15 amino acids.

In this sample, this clonotype turned up a few times. The J gene is TRBJ2-6, the V gene TRBV10-2, with 8 positions matching TRBD1. Germline V CDR1 and CDR2: WSHSY, SAAADI. V was clipped by 7 bases and J by 4 bases; unmatched bases: 9. The length of the CDR3 is 16 residues. DNA for the CDR3: TGCGCCAGCATCCGGGGACAGGTTGGAGGGGCCAACGTCCTGACTTTC. Translating gives CASIRGQVGGANVLTF.

This clonotype was recorded a few times. The chain is built from TRBV15 and TRBJ1-2, with a weak D call TRBD1 (6 bases). CDR3 size: 15 residues. V lost 2 bases and J 3 bases, leaving 13 bases between the germline ends. Germline-derived CDR1 and CDR2 are LNHNV and YYDKDF (reference sequence). CDR3 protein: CATSRTSGDDYGYTF. In DNA, the CDR3 is TGTGCCACCAGCAGAACCTCAGGGGATGACTATGGCTACACCTTC.

The CDR3 nucleotides are TGTGCCAGCAGTGAACAGCCGACTAGCGATGAGCAGTTCTTC. Translating it yields CASSEQPTSDEQFF. The chain uses TRBV6-1 and TRBJ2-1; 8 bases line up with TRBD2. CDR3 length: 14 amino acids. Germline V gene data show CDR1 as MNHNS and CDR2 as SASEGT. V lost 2 bases, J lost 8 bases, and 5 bases stayed unmatched.

A few counts support this clonotype. The chain joins TRBV9 to TRBJ2-7; D may be TRBD1 or TRBD2 (7 bases each). V dropped 4 bases and J dropped 3 bases, with 14 bases sitting between them. Germline V CDR1 and CDR2: SGDLS, YYNGEE. This CDR3 comprises 14 residues. CDR3 sequence (DNA): TGTGCCAGCAGCCCGGGGGGACAGTTCTACGAGCAGTACTTC. This sequence encodes CASSPGGQFYEQYF.

In nucleotides, the CDR3 is TGTGCCAGCAGTTACCGGGGGCATAGACAGCCCCAGCATTTT. Its protein is CASSYRGHRQPQHF. The chain links TRBV6-5 to TRBJ1-5; tentative D call: TRBD1 (6 bases). The CDR3 is 14 amino acids. Germline CDR1 is MNHEY and CDR2 is SVGAGI. The V end was cut by 2 bases, the J end by 7 bases, with 12 bases between.

The sample holds a few counts of this clonotype. V and J are TRBV20-1 and TRBJ2-3; TRBD2 aligns across 9 bases. Trimming took 3 bases from V and 6 from J; bases not matched to a gene: 10. CDR1 and CDR2 from the germline V gene are DFQATT and SNEGSKA (reference sequence). CDR3 length: 15 residues. The CDR3 nucleotides are TGCAGTGCTAGCAGGGGGGGAGCGGGAGGCGATACGCAGTATTTT. This sequence encodes CSASRGGAGGDTQYF.

This clonotype was detected many times. The V gene is TRBV11-1, the J gene TRBJ2-6, with 7 positions matching TRBD1. The ends lost 3 bases at V and 0 bases at J; junction bases unmatched: 5. Germline-derived CDR1 and CDR2 are SGHAT and FQDESV (reference sequence). The CDR3 has 17 residues. The CDR3, as DNA: TGTGCCAGCAGCTTCTGGGACAGAAGCTCTGGGGCCAACGTCCTGACTTTC. Amino acid sequence: CASSFWDRSSGANVLTF.

On this clonotype itself: A read error is possible here, since a much larger clone lies one base away. This rearrangement joins TRBV29-1 to TRBJ2-1; D is undetermined. V shed 7 bases and J shed 2 bases, with 12 bases lying between them. The CDR3 loop spans 13 amino acids. Germline-derived CDR1 and CDR2 are SQVTM and ANQGSEA. CDR3 sequence: CSGGKLAYNEQFF. CDR3 nucleotide sequence: TGCAGCGGGGGAAAATTAGCCTACAATGAGCAGTTCTTC.

This clonotype was seen repeatedly, ten times or more. This chain uses TRBV20-1 with TRBJ2-7; D not resolved. The CDR3 is 14 residues long. Between the trimmed V and J ends, which lost 3 bases and 3 bases, there was a span of 15 bases. In germline, CDR1 is DFQATT, CDR2 SNEGSKA (reference sequence). CDR3 loop: CSASHPVDNYEQYF. The CDR3 DNA follows: TGCAGTGCTAGCCATCCGGTAGACAACTACGAGCAGTACTTC.

For this clonotype: One base away lies a much larger clone, so this may be a sequencing read error. The chain joins TRBV20-1 to TRBJ2-1; D may correspond to TRBD1 or TRBD2 (7 bases each). The germline gives CDR1 DFQATT, CDR2 SNEGSKA (reference sequence). The CDR3 totals 18 residues. V lost 1 base, J lost 2 bases, and 21 bases lay in between. CDR3 coding DNA: TGCAGTGCTAGAGTTGGTTTCGCAGGGGGGGGCACCTACAATGAGCAGTTCTTC. Encoded protein: CSARVGFAGGGTYNEQFF.

The rearrangement joins TRBV5-1 to TRBJ2-1; no clear D gene. The CDR3 spans 15 residues. V lost 4 bases and J 0 bases, leaving 11 bases between the germline ends. Germline V CDR1 and CDR2: SGHRS, YFSETQ. This CDR3 reads CASSIQQSSYNEQFF. CDR3 DNA sequence: TGCGCCAGCAGCATCCAACAGAGCTCCTACAATGAGCAGTTCTTC.

This chain links TRBV7-2 with TRBJ2-7, with 8 positions matching TRBD2. The end of the DNA aligns better with TRBJ2-5, so the J call may be wrong. The CDR3 extends over 15 amino acids. CDR1 is SGHTA, CDR2 FQGNSA, per germline. The chain's CDR3 is CASSSGGHPAETQYF. DNA for the CDR3: TGTGCCAGCAGCTCGGGAGGGCACCCCGCGGAGACCCAGTACTTC.

This clonotype turned up a few times. The J gene is TRBJ2-7, the V gene TRBV7-9; D tentatively fits TRBD1 or TRBD2 (5 bases each). This CDR3 region has 15 residues. The V gene lost 5 bases and the J gene lost 2 bases, with 16 bases spanning the gap. CDR1 is SEHNR, CDR2 FQNEAQ, per germline (reference sequence). Here the CDR3 DNA reads TGTGCCAGCAGCATGTCCGGGACGGAAACCTACGAGCAGTACTTC. Its translation: CASSMSGTETYEQYF.

The V and J genes are TRBV13 and TRBJ2-3, with 11 bases that match TRBD2. CDR1 is PRHDT, CDR2 FYEKMQ, per germline (reference sequence). The CDR3 is 15 amino acids. J lost 4 bases, V lost 7 bases, and 7 bases had no gene match. The CDR3, as DNA: TGTGCCAGCAACCCCGTACTAGCGGGAGCAGATACGCAGTATTTT. This encodes CASNPVLAGADTQYF.

In DNA, the CDR3 is TGCAGTGCTAGAATCAGGGCCTACGAGCAGTACTTC. Its protein is CSARIRAYEQYF. The V gene is TRBV20-1, the J gene TRBJ2-7; D is possibly TRBD1 (5 bases). Trimming cost V 2 bases and J 2 bases, with 7 bases left between them. In germline, CDR1 is DFQATT, CDR2 SNEGSKA (reference sequence). The CDR3 consists of 12 residues.

This clonotype was observed a few times. The chain recombines TRBV11-2 with TRBJ1-2, with D unclear. CDR1 and CDR2 from the germline V gene are SGHAT and FQNNGV. The V end was cut by 0 bases, the J end by 6 bases, with 8 bases between. This CDR3 is built from 13 residues. CDR3 loop: CASSLEGSDGYTF. In nucleotides, the CDR3 is TGTGCCAGCAGCTTAGAGGGCTCTGATGGCTACACCTTC.

This chain connects TRBV25-1 to TRBJ2-1, with TRBD2 as a possible D gene (6 bases). Germline V gene lookup returns CDR1 MGHDK and CDR2 SYGVNS. Between the trimmed V and J ends, which lost 6 bases and 7 bases, there was a span of 10 bases. The CDR3 is 12 amino acids. The CDR3 protein is CASRNGGNEQFF. DNA of the CDR3: TGTGCCAGCAGGAATGGGGGGAATGAGCAGTTCTTC.

In this sample, this clonotype turned up many times. This may be a read error, as it is one base from a much larger clone. The chain couples TRBV6-5 to TRBJ2-6, with D possibly matching TRBD2 (7 bases). The germline V gene has CDR1 MNHEY and CDR2 SVGAGI. The CDR3 contains 13 residues. The DNA of the CDR3 is TGTGCCAGCGGGGGAGGGGGGGCCAACGTCCGGACTTTC. As protein: CASGGGGANVRTF.

The rearrangement links TRBV5-1 to TRBJ2-1; D possibly corresponds to TRBD1 (6 bases). The CDR3 has 15 residues. Germline values: CDR1 SGHRS, CDR2 YFSETQ. V lost 0 bases, J lost 5 bases, and 12 bases lay in between. The CDR3: CASSLAGVANNEQFF. As DNA, the CDR3 is TGCGCCAGCAGCTTGGCAGGGGTTGCTAACAATGAGCAGTTCTTC.

The gene calls are TRBV27 and TRBJ2-1; 8 bases fit TRBD2. The V gene end was trimmed by 5 bases and the J gene end by 7 bases; junction bases not matched to a gene: 4. The CDR3 covers 13 residues. Germline V gene lookup returns CDR1 MNHEY and CDR2 SMNVEV (reference sequence). The CDR3: CASSPASGNEQFF. The CDR3 DNA is TGTGCCAGCAGTCCCGCTAGCGGGAATGAGCAGTTCTTC.

The chain has TRBV5-6 and TRBJ1-1, with D hard to call. The V end lost 1 base, the J end lost 0 bases, and 16 bases lay between the germline ends. This CDR3 region has 17 residues. The germline V gene encodes CDR1 SGHDT and CDR2 YYEEEE. The CDR3 nucleotides are TGTGCCAGCAGCTTGTGGGCGACCCCCCCTCTGAACACTGAAGCTTTCTTT. This gives the protein CASSLWATPPLNTEAFF. Variable domain in full (rest from reference TRBV5-6 and TRBJ1-1): DAGVTQSPTHLIKTRGQQVTLRCSPKSGHDTVSWYQQALGQGPQFIFQYYEEEERQRGNFPDRFSGHQFPNYSSELNVNALLLGDSALYLCASSLWATPPLNTEAFFGQGTRLTVV.

This clonotype has at least ten counts. The chain recombines TRBV28 with TRBJ2-7; TRBD1 might be the D (5 bases). This CDR3 is built from 11 residues. Deletions cut 5 bases from V and 6 bases from J, with 8 bases between. CDR1 is MDHEN, CDR2 SYDVKM, per germline. CDR3 amino acids: CASSRGFEQYF. CDR3 DNA sequence: TGTGCCAGCAGTAGGGGTTTCGAGCAGTACTTC.

The rearrangement links TRBV7-3 to TRBJ1-6; 8 nucleotides align to TRBD1. CDR1 is SGHTA and CDR2 is FQGTGA in the germline V gene. CDR3 length: 13 residues. V shed 4 bases and J 8 bases; nucleotides not matched to a gene: 1. The CDR3 coding sequence is TGTGCCAGCAGCTCGGACAGGGATTCACCCCTCCACTTT. Its translation is CASSSDRDSPLHF.

This clonotype showed up just a few times. The chain recombines TRBV12-3 or TRBV12-4 with TRBJ2-5; D ambiguous. The CDR3 extends over 13 amino acids. The V end was cut by 6 bases, the J end by 2 bases, with 10 bases between. The CDR3 DNA reads as TGTGCCAGCAGAGAAAGGTGGCAAGAGACCCAGTACTTC. Residues: CASRERWQETQYF.

For this clonotype: A much larger clone differs by one base, so this may be a read error. The chain couples TRBV29-1 to TRBJ2-4, with 14 bases lining up with TRBD2. V was clipped by 6 bases and J by 12 bases; unmatched bases: 7. The CDR3 has 13 residues. Germline assignment: CDR1 SQVTM and CDR2 ANQGSEA. The CDR3 coding sequence is TGCAGCGTCATTATGACTAGCGGGAGGGCTCAGTACTTC. This encodes CSVIMTSGRAQYF.